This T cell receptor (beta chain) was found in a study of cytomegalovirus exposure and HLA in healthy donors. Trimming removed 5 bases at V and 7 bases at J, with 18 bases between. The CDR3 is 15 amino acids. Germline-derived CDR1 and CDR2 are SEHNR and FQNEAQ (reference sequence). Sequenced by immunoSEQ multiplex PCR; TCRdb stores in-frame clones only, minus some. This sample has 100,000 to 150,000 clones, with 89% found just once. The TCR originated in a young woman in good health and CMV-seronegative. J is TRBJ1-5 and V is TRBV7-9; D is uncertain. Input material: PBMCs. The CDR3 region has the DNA TGTGCCAGCAGCCTTACGGGGTACTCGGACCAGCCCCAGCATTTT. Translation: CASSLTGYSDQPQHF.